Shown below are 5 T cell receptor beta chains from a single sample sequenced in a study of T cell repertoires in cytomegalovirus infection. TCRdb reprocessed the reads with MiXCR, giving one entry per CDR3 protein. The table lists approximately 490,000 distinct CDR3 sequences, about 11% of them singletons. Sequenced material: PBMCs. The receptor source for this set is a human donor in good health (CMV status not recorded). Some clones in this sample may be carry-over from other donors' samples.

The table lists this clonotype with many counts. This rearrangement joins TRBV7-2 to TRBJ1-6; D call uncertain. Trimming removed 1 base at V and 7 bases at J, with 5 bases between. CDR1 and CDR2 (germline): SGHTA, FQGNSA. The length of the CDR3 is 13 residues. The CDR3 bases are TGTGCCAGCAGCTTAGGACTGAATTCACCCCTCCACTTT. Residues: CASSLGLNSPLHF.

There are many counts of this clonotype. Written as DNA, the CDR3 is TGTGCCAGCAGCCCTACAGGGGACACTGAAGCTTTCTTT. Its translation: CASSPTGDTEAFF. J is TRBJ1-1 and V is TRBV7-2; 7 bases line up with TRBD1. V dropped 5 bases and J dropped 3; count of bases not matched to a gene: 3. This CDR3 contains 13 residues. CDR1 is SGHTA and CDR2 is FQGNSA in the germline V gene. The full variable domain, in which reference TRBV7-2 and TRBJ1-1 provide the parts outside the CDR3, is GAGVSQSPSNKVTEKGKDVELRCDPISGHTALYWYRQSLGQGLEFLIYFQGNSAPDKSGLPSDRFSAERTGGSVSTLTIQRTQQEDSAVYLCASSPTGDTEAFFGQGTRLTVV.

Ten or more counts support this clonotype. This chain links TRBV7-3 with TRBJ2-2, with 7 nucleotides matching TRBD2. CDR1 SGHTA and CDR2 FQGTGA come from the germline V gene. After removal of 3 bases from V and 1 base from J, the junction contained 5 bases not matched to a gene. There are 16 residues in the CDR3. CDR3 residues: CASSFLAAENTGELFF. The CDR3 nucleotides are TGTGCCAGCAGCTTTCTAGCGGCCGAGAACACCGGGGAGCTGTTTTTT. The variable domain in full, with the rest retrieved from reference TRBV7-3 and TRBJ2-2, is GAGVSQTPSNKVTEKGKYVELRCDPISGHTALYWYRQSLGQGPEFLIYFQGTGAADDSGLPNDRFFAVRPEGSVSTLKIQRTERGDSAVYLCASSFLAAENTGELFFGEGSRLTVL.

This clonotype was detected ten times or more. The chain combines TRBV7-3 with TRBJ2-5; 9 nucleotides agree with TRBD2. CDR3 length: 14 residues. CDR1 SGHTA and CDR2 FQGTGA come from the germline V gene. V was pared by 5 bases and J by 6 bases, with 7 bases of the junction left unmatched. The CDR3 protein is CASSLGLASKTQYF. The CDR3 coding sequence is TGTGCCAGCAGCCTCGGACTAGCGAGCAAGACCCAGTACTTC.

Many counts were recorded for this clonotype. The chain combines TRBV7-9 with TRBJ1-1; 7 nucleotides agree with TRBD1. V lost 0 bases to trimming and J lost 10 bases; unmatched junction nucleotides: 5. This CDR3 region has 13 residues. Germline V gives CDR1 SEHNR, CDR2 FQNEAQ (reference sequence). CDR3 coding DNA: TGTGCCAGCAGCTTAGCGGTCCCAGGGGGAGCTTTCTTT. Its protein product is CASSLAVPGGAFF.